The 30 T cell receptor beta chains given below trace back to one sample, sequenced in a study of T cells in Graves' hyperthyroidism and ophthalmopathy (dated by TCRdb to about 2019). The library was obtained by multiplex PCR. The sample was run on an Illumina HiSeq 2000. The TCR beta CDR3 regions were amplified from the RNA transcripts. The TCR CDR3 was subjected to a first round of RT-PCR using the HTBI primer set and the Qiagen OneStep RT-PCR kit. The raw public reads went through TCRdb reprocessing: fastp at Q25, MiXCR clone calling, in-frame beta chains kept. Each entry is one CDR3 protein sequence, shown with its most common DNA and genes. Within this sample are some 250,000 distinct CDR3 sequences, with around 15% of them counted one time only. Together, the top ten hold 30% of the sample. The sequenced sample was blood. The receptors derive from a woman aged 45-65 years with Graves' hyperthyroidism that later progressed to Graves' ophthalmopathy.

In its sample, this clonotype was seen many times. V and J are TRBV28 and TRBJ2-6; the D gene could be TRBD1 or TRBD2 (7 bases each). From germline, CDR1 is MDHEN and CDR2 SYDVKM. The V and J ends lost 11 bases and 0 bases respectively, with 14 bases between them. This CDR3 has 15 residues. CDR3 nucleotides: TGTGCCGCAGGGGGAGGGAGCTCTGGGGCCAACGTCCTGACTTTC. Translating gives CAAGGGSSGANVLTF.

V gene TRBV7-3 combines with J gene TRBJ2-1; D is perhaps TRBD1 (5 bases). Germline CDR1 SGHTA, CDR2 FQGTGA. The length of the CDR3 is 16 residues. Deletions cut 2 bases from V and 2 bases from J, with 13 bases between. CDR3: CASSLALGVPYNEQFF. DNA of the CDR3: TGTGCCAGCAGCTTAGCCCTAGGGGTCCCCTACAATGAGCAGTTCTTC.

This clonotype was recorded a few times. The chain joins TRBV18 to TRBJ2-1; tentatively, D is TRBD1 or TRBD2 (5 bases each). This CDR3 is built from 16 residues. Germline-derived CDR1 and CDR2 are KGHSH and LQKENI. The V end was cut by 1 base, the J end by 7 bases, with 17 bases between. CDR3 in DNA: TGTGCCAGCTCACCACAGTGGGGGATCGGAGTTAATGAGCAGTTCTTC. Translating it yields CASSPQWGIGVNEQFF.

This clonotype occurred many times. V usage is TRBV5-1 and J usage is TRBJ2-2; 13 positions match TRBD2. Germline V CDR1 and CDR2: SGHRS, YFSETQ. CDR3 size: 16 residues. J lost 7 bases, V lost 3 bases, and 6 bases had no gene match. The CDR3 region has the DNA TGCGCCAGCAGCTCGGGGACTAGCGGGGCCATCGGGGAGCTGTTTTTT. This encodes CASSSGTSGAIGELFF.

The table lists this clonotype with a few counts. The chain couples TRBV5-6 to TRBJ2-5; possibly TRBD1 for D (6 bases). V dropped 4 bases and J dropped 4 bases, with 17 bases sitting between them. CDR3 length equals 15 residues. Per the germline V gene, CDR1 is SGHDT and CDR2 is YYEEEE. The CDR3 coding sequence is TGTGCCAGCAGCCAGTTAGGGACATCTGGAGAGACCCAGTACTTC. This sequence encodes CASSQLGTSGETQYF.

V and J are TRBV16 and TRBJ2-7, with D hard to call. The germline gives CDR1 KGHSY, CDR2 FQNENV. V lost 3 bases, J lost 2 bases, and 5 bases lay in between. This CDR3 is 12 amino acids long. The CDR3: CASSHRTYEQYF. For the CDR3, the DNA is TGTGCCAGCAGCCACCGTACCTACGAGCAGTACTTC.

This clonotype has ten or more counts. This rearrangement joins TRBV27 to TRBJ1-2; the match to TRBD1 covers 7 bases. The ends lost 5 bases at V and 0 bases at J; junction bases unmatched: 9. CDR3 length: 16 residues. Germline V CDR1 and CDR2: MNHEY, SMNVEV (reference sequence). In DNA, the CDR3 is TGTGCCAGCAGTGACTACGGGACAGACGCTAACTATGGCTACACCTTC. Residues: CASSDYGTDANYGYTF.

Ten or more counts support this clonotype. The rearrangement joins TRBV18 to TRBJ1-1, with 9 bases fitting TRBD1. Germline CDR1 KGHSH, CDR2 LQKENI. The CDR3 sequence is 15 residues long. The junction had 6 bases not matched to a gene; V was cut back by 4 bases and J by 3 bases. CDR3 loop: CASSHPGQGDTEAFF. The DNA for the CDR3 is TGTGCCAGCTCACATCCGGGACAGGGTGACACTGAAGCTTTCTTT. The whole variable domain, filled in from reference TRBV18 and TRBJ1-1, reads NAGVMQNPRHLVRRRGQEARLRCSPMKGHSHVYWYRQLPEEGLKFMVYLQKENIIDESGMPKERFSAEFPKEGPSILRIQQVVRGDSAAYFCASSHPGQGDTEAFFGQGTRLTVV.

Ten or more counts support this clonotype. The genes are TRBV12-3 or TRBV12-4 and TRBJ2-1; the D is unclear. This CDR3 spans 17 amino acids. Trimming took 7 bases from V and 9 from J, leaving 28 bases between them. The CDR3 spells CASTPGWVWADNGEQFF. The CDR3 DNA is TGTGCCAGCACCCCTGGATGGGTCTGGGCGGATAATGGTGAGCAGTTCTTC.

Ten or more counts support this clonotype. The V call is TRBV24-1, the J call TRBJ2-2; D may be TRBD2 (7 bases). V was clipped by 7 bases and J by 3 bases, with 17 bases between them. Germline lookup yields CDR1 KGHDR and CDR2 SFDVKD. CDR3 length: 16 residues. CDR3 loop: CATSPLEGGDTGELFF. DNA of the CDR3: TGTGCCACCAGCCCCCTGGAAGGGGGGGACACCGGGGAGCTGTTTTTT.

The gene calls are TRBV4-2 and TRBJ1-2; no firm D call. V lost 4 bases, J lost 1 base, and 19 bases lay in between. This CDR3 is built from 17 residues. The germline V gene encodes CDR1 LGHNA and CDR2 YNFKEQ. CDR3 residues: CASSLGRLGIGNYGYTF. In nucleotides, the CDR3 is TGTGCCAGCAGCCTTGGACGGCTCGGGATTGGTAACTATGGCTACACCTTC.

This clonotype was counted at least ten times. J is TRBJ2-3 and V is TRBV18; TRBD1 agrees at 7 bases. The CDR3 has 15 residues. V shed 4 bases, J shed 6 bases, and the junction held 10 bases outside the gene matches. Germline V gene lookup returns CDR1 KGHSH and CDR2 LQKENI. DNA of the CDR3: TGTGCCAGCTCACTGAACGTAGGACAGGCCGATACGCAGTATTTT. It is translated as CASSLNVGQADTQYF.

V is TRBV7-2 and J is TRBJ2-2; maybe TRBD2 (7 bases). CDR3 length: 17 residues. V dropped 2 bases and J dropped 3 bases, with 16 bases sitting between them. Germline-derived CDR1 and CDR2 are SGHTA and FQGNSA. CDR3 bases: TGTGCCAGCAGCTTAAGGGGGAGGGCCGCGGACACCGGGGAGCTGTTTTTT. It encodes CASSLRGRAADTGELFF.

This clonotype was recorded many times. The V call is TRBV5-5, the J call TRBJ2-3, with 8 nucleotides matching TRBD2. With 4 bases clipped from V and 3 bases from J, the junction kept 7 bases outside the gene matches. Per the germline V gene, CDR1 is SGHKS and CDR2 is YYEKEE (reference sequence). The CDR3 sequence is 15 residues long. The CDR3 is CASSPQREFTDTQYF. The CDR3 nucleotides are TGTGCCAGCAGCCCCCAGCGGGAGTTTACAGATACGCAGTATTTT.

The sample holds many counts of this clonotype. The chain recombines TRBV29-1 with TRBJ2-7; unclear D gene. The CDR3 is 12 residues long. The germline CDR1 and CDR2 sequences are SQVTM and ANQGSEA. Trimming stripped 4 bases from V and 3 bases from J, with 10 bases between. The chain's CDR3 is CSVARSNYEQYF. CDR3 coding DNA: TGCAGCGTTGCGAGGAGTAACTACGAGCAGTACTTC.

This clonotype was counted at least ten times. The chain carries TRBV29-1 and TRBJ2-7; 11 bases are shared with TRBD2. The CDR3 spans 15 residues. Germline V CDR1 and CDR2: SQVTM, ANQGSEA. With 3 bases clipped from V and 0 bases from J, the junction kept 4 bases outside the gene matches. CDR3 sequence: CSVDTGLADSYEQYF. DNA for the CDR3: TGCAGCGTTGATACGGGACTAGCGGACTCCTACGAGCAGTACTTC.

This clonotype has a count of ten or more. The chain links TRBV5-1 to TRBJ2-3; D is unclear. Germline lookup yields CDR1 SGHRS and CDR2 YFSETQ. V was pared by 6 bases and J by 2 bases, with 13 bases between. The CDR3 loop spans 14 amino acids. The CDR3 region is CASIREGHTDTQYF. The CDR3 DNA reads as TGCGCCAGCATAAGGGAAGGGCACACAGATACGCAGTATTTT.

Only a few counts were recorded for this clonotype. This rearrangement joins TRBV6-4 to TRBJ1-2; D may be TRBD1 (6 bases). CDR3 length: 14 amino acids. V lost 0 bases to trimming and J lost 6 bases, with 11 bases between them. From germline, CDR1 is MRHNA and CDR2 SNTAGT. CDR3: CASSDSSRGNGYTF. DNA of the CDR3: TGTGCCAGCAGTGACTCCAGCAGGGGTAATGGCTACACCTTC.

This clonotype was picked up many times. V and J are TRBV6-2 or TRBV6-3 and TRBJ2-1; weak D call: TRBD2 (6 bases). The CDR3 is made up of 13 amino acids. The germline gives CDR1 MNHEY, CDR2 SVGEGT. Trimming took 7 bases from V and 7 from J, leaving 14 bases between them. CDR3: CASNVGGRNEQFF. Here the CDR3 DNA reads TGTGCCAGCAACGTAGGAGGGAGAAATGAGCAGTTCTTC.

Comment on this clonotype: A much larger clonotype is one base distant, so this may be a read error. This CDR3 fails to terminate in the conserved phenylalanine or tryptophan, so it likely reflects a read error. The V call is TRBV6-5, the J call TRBJ2-6; 8 bases map to TRBD1. This CDR3 has 16 residues. V was pared by 7 bases and J by 2 bases, with 7 bases of the junction left unmatched. Germline V gives CDR1 MNHEY, CDR2 SVGAGI. The CDR3 region has the DNA TGTGCCAGCAACTTTCTACAGGGGGCTGGGGCCAACGTCCTGACTCTC. It is translated as CASNFLQGAGANVLTL.

The chain recombines TRBV6-1 with TRBJ1-4; D not certain. V was cut by 5 bases and J by 6 bases, with 13 bases left in between. This CDR3 spans 14 amino acids. CDR1 is MNHNS, CDR2 SASEGT, per germline. Here the CDR3 reads CASSKGSMDEKLFF. In DNA, the CDR3 is TGTGCCAGCAGTAAAGGCAGTATGGATGAAAAACTGTTTTTT.

This clonotype was observed at least ten times. This sequence joins TRBV3-1 and TRBJ2-1; perhaps TRBD1 as D (6 bases). Trimming left V 1 base short and J 10 bases short, with 17 bases between. This CDR3 has 15 amino acids. The germline V gene has CDR1 LGHDT and CDR2 YNNKEL (reference sequence). CDR3 residues: CASSQGAQGRHEQFF. The CDR3 DNA reads as TGTGCCAGCAGCCAAGGGGCACAGGGCCGCCACGAGCAGTTCTTC.

This clonotype turned up a few times. The chain couples TRBV11-2 to TRBJ1-4; TRBD1 agrees at 12 bases. Unmatched junction bases numbered 10, after V lost 3 bases and J lost 8 bases. Germline V gene data show CDR1 as SGHAT and CDR2 as FQNNGV. The CDR3 is made up of 17 amino acids. The CDR3, as DNA: TGTGCCAGCAGCTTCCTTCCGCGGGACAGGGGGCGAGAAAAACTGTTTTTT. Translation: CASSFLPRDRGREKLFF.

This clonotype was seen at least ten times. The V gene is TRBV7-9, the J gene TRBJ1-2; D not resolved. Germline CDR1 and CDR2: SEHNR and FQNEAQ (reference sequence). The ends were cut back, 1 base at V and 7 bases at J, with 22 bases in the middle. This CDR3 spans 17 amino acids. The CDR3: CASSLGESGGLRSGYTF. CDR3 sequence (DNA): TGTGCCAGCAGCTTAGGAGAGTCAGGAGGGTTGAGGAGTGGCTACACCTTC.

This clonotype was counted ten times or more. The rearrangement links TRBV7-9 to TRBJ2-1; TRBD2 is a possible D gene (5 bases). Per the germline V gene, CDR1 is SEHNR and CDR2 is FQNEAQ (reference sequence). This CDR3 spans 16 amino acids. V lost 2 bases, J lost 2 bases, and 13 bases lay in between. CDR3 region: CASSLNFGETYNEQFF. Written as DNA, the CDR3 is TGTGCCAGCAGCTTAAATTTCGGGGAGACCTACAATGAGCAGTTCTTC.

This rearrangement joins TRBV9 to TRBJ2-3; 9 bases are shared with TRBD1. The junction had 0 bases not matched to a gene; V was cut back by 2 bases and J by 5 bases. Germline loops: CDR1 SGDLS, CDR2 YYNGEE. The length of the CDR3 is 13 residues. The CDR3 is CASSVTGGDTQYF. The CDR3 DNA sequence: TGTGCCAGCAGCGTGACAGGGGGAGATACGCAGTATTTT.

Only a few counts were recorded for this clonotype. The V call is TRBV19, the J call TRBJ2-3, with unresolved D. The germline V gene has CDR1 LNHDA and CDR2 SQIVND (reference sequence). This CDR3 has 13 residues. Trimming removed 4 bases at V and 6 bases at J, with 11 bases between. This CDR3 reads CASSKQQTDTQYF. Written as DNA, the CDR3 is TGTGCCAGTAGTAAGCAACAAACCGATACGCAGTATTTT.

The table lists this clonotype with a few counts. The V and J genes are TRBV7-9 and TRBJ2-7; 14 nucleotides match TRBD2. Germline assignment: CDR1 SEHNR and CDR2 FQNEAQ (reference sequence). The CDR3 length is 15 residues. The ends lost 5 bases at V and 7 bases at J; junction bases unmatched: 7. The CDR3 reads CASSGTSGSLGEQYF. The CDR3 DNA reads as TGTGCCAGCAGCGGGACTAGCGGGAGTCTTGGAGAGCAGTACTTC.

This clonotype occurred a few times. The chain uses TRBV29-1 and TRBJ2-1; TRBD2 aligns across 8 bases. Trimming at V came to 3 bases and at J to 0 bases, leaving 4 bases not matched to a gene. This CDR3 has 15 amino acids. Per germline, CDR1 SQVTM and CDR2 ANQGSEA. This CDR3 is CSVDGLAGSYNEQFF. The CDR3 bases are TGCAGCGTTGATGGGCTAGCGGGCTCCTACAATGAGCAGTTCTTC.

This chain connects TRBV6-1 to TRBJ1-4; perhaps TRBD1 as D (5 bases). The CDR3 extends over 14 amino acids. The V gene lost 4 bases and the J gene lost 0 bases, with 6 bases spanning the gap. Germline values: CDR1 MNHNS, CDR2 SASEGT. CDR3 in DNA: TGTGCCAGCAGTGCCAGGGCAACTAATGAAAAACTGTTTTTT. Translation gives CASSARATNEKLFF.